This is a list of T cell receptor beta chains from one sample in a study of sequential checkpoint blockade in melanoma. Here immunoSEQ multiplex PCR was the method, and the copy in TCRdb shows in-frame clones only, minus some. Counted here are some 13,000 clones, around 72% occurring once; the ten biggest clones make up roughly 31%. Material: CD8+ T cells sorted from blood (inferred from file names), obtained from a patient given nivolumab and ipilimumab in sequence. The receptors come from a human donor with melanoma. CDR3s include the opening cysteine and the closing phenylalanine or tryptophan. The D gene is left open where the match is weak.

CDR3 protein: CASSWEDRLHEQFF; D gene: .; J gene: TRBJ2-1; V gene: TRBV19; CDR3 length: 14
CDR3 protein: CASSYPPRGGELFF; D gene: .; J gene: TRBJ2-2; V gene: TRBV6-5; CDR3 length: 14
CDR3 protein: CAIALGTANYGYTF; D gene: TRBD1; J gene: TRBJ1-2; V gene: TRBV2; CDR3 length: 14
CDR3 protein: CATSRDRNTEAFF; D gene: .; J gene: TRBJ1-1; V gene: TRBV15; CDR3 length: 13
CDR3 protein: CASSLPGPNTEAFF; D gene: .; J gene: TRBJ1-1; V gene: TRBV27; CDR3 length: 14
CDR3 protein: CASSYPSGGAPDTQYF; D gene: TRBD2; J gene: TRBJ2-3; V gene: TRBV6-6; CDR3 length: 16
CDR3 protein: CASSVKGSGGLSYNEQFF; D gene: TRBD2; J gene: TRBJ2-1; V gene: TRBV2; CDR3 length: 18
CDR3 protein: CASSPRGREDEQFF; D gene: .; J gene: TRBJ2-1; V gene: TRBV18; CDR3 length: 14
CDR3 protein: CASSLTAGGRTDTQYF; D gene: TRBD2; J gene: TRBJ2-3; V gene: TRBV7-3; CDR3 length: 16
CDR3 protein: CASSYSTGTSTDTQYF; D gene: .; J gene: TRBJ2-3; V gene: TRBV6-6; CDR3 length: 16
CDR3 protein: CASSIGQGTAGSYEQYF; D gene: TRBD1; J gene: TRBJ2-7; V gene: TRBV7-6; CDR3 length: 17
CDR3 protein: CASSLGGLTEAFF; D gene: .; J gene: TRBJ1-1; V gene: TRBV5-1; CDR3 length: 13
CDR3 protein: CASSLDRDSPLHF; D gene: .; J gene: TRBJ1-6; V gene: TRBV7-6; CDR3 length: 13
CDR3 protein: CASSLGPGQNNSPLHF; D gene: TRBD1; J gene: TRBJ1-6; V gene: TRBV5-4; CDR3 length: 16
CDR3 protein: CASSSVAKSSYNEQFF; D gene: .; J gene: TRBJ2-1; V gene: TRBV28; CDR3 length: 16
CDR3 protein: CASRQGNSPLHF; D gene: .; J gene: TRBJ1-6; V gene: TRBV6-5; CDR3 length: 12
CDR3 protein: CASSLAVAAGETQYF; D gene: .; J gene: TRBJ2-5; V gene: TRBV5-1; CDR3 length: 15
CDR3 protein: CASSLGLAGNNEQFF; D gene: TRBD2; J gene: TRBJ2-1; V gene: TRBV7-6; CDR3 length: 15
CDR3 protein: CASRPDGTRGTDTQYF; D gene: .; J gene: TRBJ2-3; V gene: TRBV6-6; CDR3 length: 16
CDR3 protein: CASDSNGQAPYEQYF; D gene: TRBD1; J gene: TRBJ2-7; V gene: TRBV12-5; CDR3 length: 15
CDR3 protein: CASSGQRGGSYNEQFF; D gene: TRBD2; J gene: TRBJ2-1; V gene: TRBV9; CDR3 length: 16
CDR3 protein: CASSPYTGYNEQFF; D gene: .; J gene: TRBJ2-1; V gene: TRBV14; CDR3 length: 14
CDR3 protein: CASSVEGGQFTDTQYF; D gene: .; J gene: TRBJ2-3; V gene: TRBV9; CDR3 length: 16
CDR3 protein: CASSEWIAGVNDEQFF; D gene: TRBD2; J gene: TRBJ2-1; V gene: TRBV6-1; CDR3 length: 16
CDR3 protein: CASSRAGGTYNEQFF; D gene: TRBD2; J gene: TRBJ2-1; V gene: TRBV6-1; CDR3 length: 15
CDR3 protein: CASSPGLAQDTQYF; D gene: TRBD2; J gene: TRBJ2-3; V gene: TRBV7-8; CDR3 length: 14
CDR3 protein: CAVRDYNEQFF; D gene: .; J gene: TRBJ2-1; V gene: TRBV2; CDR3 length: 11
CDR3 protein: CATSPGAGTGELFF; D gene: .; J gene: TRBJ2-2; V gene: TRBV2; CDR3 length: 14
CDR3 protein: CASSDWTSGGYEQYF; D gene: TRBD2; J gene: TRBJ2-7; V gene: TRBV6-1; CDR3 length: 15
CDR3 protein: CASSSPKGAWFF; D gene: TRBD1; J gene: TRBJ2-1; V gene: TRBV9; CDR3 length: 12
CDR3 protein: CASSIDHGGALNEQFF; D gene: TRBD2; J gene: TRBJ2-1; V gene: TRBV19; CDR3 length: 16
CDR3 protein: CASSAMDRGSTDTQYF; D gene: TRBD1; J gene: TRBJ2-3; V gene: TRBV9; CDR3 length: 16
CDR3 protein: CASSFVLASYEQYF; D gene: .; J gene: TRBJ2-7; V gene: TRBV28; CDR3 length: 14
CDR3 protein: CASRGTSYNEQFF; D gene: TRBD2; J gene: TRBJ2-1; V gene: TRBV27; CDR3 length: 13
CDR3 protein: CASSSRDRGFHTGELFF; D gene: TRBD1; J gene: TRBJ2-2; V gene: TRBV19; CDR3 length: 17
CDR3 protein: CASSYSSGGPNEQFF; D gene: TRBD2; J gene: TRBJ2-1; V gene: TRBV6-6; CDR3 length: 15
CDR3 protein: CASSSGSEQYF; D gene: .; J gene: TRBJ2-7; V gene: TRBV7-9; CDR3 length: 11
CDR3 protein: CAWRPPRQVHEQYF; D gene: .; J gene: TRBJ2-7; V gene: TRBV30; CDR3 length: 14
CDR3 protein: CASSPGPLIEGTEAFF; D gene: .; J gene: TRBJ1-1; V gene: TRBV7-3; CDR3 length: 16
CDR3 protein: CASKTTGPYEQYF; D gene: TRBD1; J gene: TRBJ2-7; V gene: TRBV2; CDR3 length: 13
CDR3 protein: CASSALTIAGGADTQYF; D gene: TRBD2; J gene: TRBJ2-3; V gene: TRBV6-4; CDR3 length: 17
CDR3 protein: CASSLLGGRRSGANVLTF; D gene: TRBD2; J gene: TRBJ2-6; V gene: TRBV27; CDR3 length: 18
CDR3 protein: CASSRGPYEQYF; D gene: .; J gene: TRBJ2-7; V gene: TRBV14; CDR3 length: 12
CDR3 protein: CAGTRTGNTGELFF; D gene: TRBD1; J gene: TRBJ2-2; V gene: TRBV30; CDR3 length: 14
CDR3 protein: CASSSTGYDEQFF; D gene: .; J gene: TRBJ2-1; V gene: TRBV5-1; CDR3 length: 13
CDR3 protein: CASSLVGGETQYF; D gene: .; J gene: TRBJ2-5; V gene: TRBV5-6; CDR3 length: 13
CDR3 protein: CASSVGAEGAETQYF; D gene: .; J gene: TRBJ2-5; V gene: TRBV9; CDR3 length: 15
CDR3 protein: CASSIGQDEQYF; D gene: TRBD1; J gene: TRBJ2-7; V gene: TRBV19; CDR3 length: 12
CDR3 protein: CASSWGRGYEQYF; D gene: .; J gene: TRBJ2-7; V gene: TRBV27; CDR3 length: 13
CDR3 protein: CASKGAVLTGELFF; D gene: .; J gene: TRBJ2-2; V gene: TRBV19; CDR3 length: 14
CDR3 protein: CASSVGTGTNLPEQYF; D gene: TRBD2; J gene: TRBJ2-7; V gene: TRBV9; CDR3 length: 16